Listed below are T cell receptor beta chains from one sample, sequenced in a study of radiation and T cells in renal cell carcinoma. Only in-frame clones appear in the TCRdb table, and some are missing; sequencing was by immunoSEQ multiplex PCR. The sample yields over 10,000 clones, approximately 68% seen once. Sequenced material: tumor tissue, taken from a patient whose treatment was nephrectomy without radiotherapy. These receptors came from a woman aged 80 or over with renal cell carcinoma. Each CDR3 is given with its conserved first and last residue. The D gene is left open where the match is weak. Where a row states a size, it is once, few, many or the class of an expanded clone; other rows omit it.

DNA,CDR3,size,V,J,D
TGTGCCAGCAGTTACTCGAGTTTCAGGGATATGACCGAAGCTTTCTTT,CASSYSSFRDMTEAFF,NA,TRBV6-5,TRBJ1-1,NA
TGTGCCAGCTCACTTCTCGGGACAACGAACACCGGGGAGCTGTTTTTT,CASSLLGTTNTGELFF,NA,TRBV18,TRBJ2-2,NA
TGTGCCAGTGAAAAGGTGGGCGGGGGAGGAACAGATACGCAGTATTTT,CASEKVGGGGTDTQYF,NA,TRBV2,TRBJ2-3,TRBD2
TGTGCCAGCAGTTTATCGTGGTCAGGCTTTAGCATTCAGTACTTC,CASSLSWSGFSIQYF,few,TRBV27,TRBJ2-4,NA
TGTGCCAGCAGTTTAAATAGGGCCGACAATGAGCAGTTCTTC,CASSLNRADNEQFF,NA,TRBV27,TRBJ2-1,NA
TGTGCCAGCAGCTTGGCCGCTAATGAAAAACTGTTTTTT,CASSLAANEKLFF,NA,TRBV5-4,TRBJ1-4,NA
TGTGCCAGCGGGGACAGTTACAATGAGCAGTTCTTC,CASGDSYNEQFF,NA,TRBV5-5,TRBJ2-1,TRBD1
TGTGCCAGCAGCTTAGGAGGCTTCGGGACCCCACCTTATCAAGAGACCCAGTACTTC,CASSLGGFGTPPYQETQYF,NA,TRBV11-2,TRBJ2-5,NA
TGTGCCAGCAGTGAAAGCCGGCCGATCCCCCATGGCTACACCTTC,CASSESRPIPHGYTF,few,TRBV2,TRBJ1-2,NA
TGTGCCAGCAGCTTAGTTGGGGAGGGTCAGCCCCAGCATTTT,CASSLVGEGQPQHF,few,TRBV7-6,TRBJ1-5,NA
TGTGCCAGCAGCACACAAAACGATGGCTACACCTTC,CASSTQNDGYTF,NA,TRBV7-9,TRBJ1-2,NA
TGTGCCAGCAGTTTGATACCGTCCACAGATACGCAGTATTTT,CASSLIPSTDTQYF,NA,TRBV27,TRBJ2-3,NA
TGTGCCAGCAGCTTAGGGACTAGCGGTATTCAGTACTTC,CASSLGTSGIQYF,NA,TRBV11-2,TRBJ2-4,TRBD2
TGCTGCTCCCCGACAGATGGCTACACCTTC,CCSPTDGYTF,NA,TRBV20-1,TRBJ1-2,NA
TGTGCCAGCAGCGTTCAGGGTACCTCCTACGAGCAGTACTTC,CASSVQGTSYEQYF,few,TRBV9,TRBJ2-7,NA
TGTGCCAGCAGCTTAGCCGCGGGCTCCTATAATTCACCCCTCCACTTT,CASSLAAGSYNSPLHF,few,TRBV7-8,TRBJ1-6,NA
TGCGCCAGCAGCCCCGACCCCCCGCCGCAAGAGACCCAGTACTTC,CASSPDPPPQETQYF,NA,TRBV5-1,TRBJ2-5,NA
TGTGCCAGCAGCCCCCAGGGGTATGGCTACACCTTC,CASSPQGYGYTF,NA,TRBV7-8,TRBJ1-2,NA
TGTGCCAGCAGTGACCGACAGGGGGTGGGCAATCAGCCCCAGCATTTT,CASSDRQGVGNQPQHF,NA,TRBV6-1,TRBJ1-5,TRBD1
TGTGCCAGCAGCTTGTTTTTACGCTTCTCTGGAAACACCATATATTTT,CASSLFLRFSGNTIYF,NA,TRBV5-6,TRBJ1-3,NA
TGCGCCACCGGGACTGGGACTGAAGAGACCCAGTACTTC,CATGTGTEETQYF,NA,TRBV5-1,TRBJ2-5,NA
TGTGCCAGCATGGAGGGGGGCATGGCAGATACGCAGTATTTT,CASMEGGMADTQYF,NA,TRBV2,TRBJ2-3,NA
TGTGCCAGCAGTGTAGACTCGCTTGAGCCCCAGCATTTT,CASSVDSLEPQHF,NA,TRBV2,TRBJ1-5,NA
TGTGCCAGTGAACTAGCGGGGGGCACCGGGGAGCTGTTTTTT,CASELAGGTGELFF,NA,TRBV6-4,TRBJ2-2,TRBD2
TGTGCCAGTTCCGGACAGGCTCGAGGGAACACTGAAGCTTTCTTT,CASSGQARGNTEAFF,NA,TRBV18,TRBJ1-1,TRBD1
TGTGCCAGCAGCGTAAGGAGCAATCAGCCCCAGCATTTT,CASSVRSNQPQHF,few,TRBV9,TRBJ1-5,NA
TGTGCCAGCAGCTTAGGACAGATCAATGAAAAACTGTTTTTT,CASSLGQINEKLFF,NA,TRBV5-5,TRBJ1-4,NA
TGTGCCAGCTCACGATTCGGAGTTAATGAAAAACTGTTTTTT,CASSRFGVNEKLFF,few,TRBV18,TRBJ1-4,NA
TGTGCCAGCAGCCAGGGGGCTCTGAGGAACACTGAAGCTTTCTTT,CASSQGALRNTEAFF,NA,TRBV11-2,TRBJ1-1,TRBD1
TGTGCCAGCAGCGAATCTAGGACATCCGTTTTCTTT,CASSESRTSVFF,NA,TRBV13,TRBJ1-1,NA
TGTGCCAGCAGTGATACTGGGTTAAATCAGCCCCAGCATTTT,CASSDTGLNQPQHF,NA,TRBV2,TRBJ1-5,NA
TGTGCCAGCAGCTTTGGCCAGACACAAGAGACCCAGTACTTC,CASSFGQTQETQYF,NA,TRBV11-2,TRBJ2-5,NA
TGTGCCACCAGCAGGGCAGGGCTGAATCAGCCCCAGCATTTT,CATSRAGLNQPQHF,few,TRBV15,TRBJ1-5,NA
TGTGCCAGCAGGCAACAGGACTATGGCTACACCTTC,CASRQQDYGYTF,NA,TRBV5-5,TRBJ1-2,NA
TGTGCCAGCAGCCACCTGAAGACTAGCGGGGGATCCTCCTACAATGAGCAGTTCTTC,CASSHLKTSGGSSYNEQFF,NA,TRBV4-2,TRBJ2-1,TRBD2
TGCGCCAGCCCGCCCGGGGAGGGTTTGGTCACAGATACGCAGTATTTT,CASPPGEGLVTDTQYF,NA,TRBV10-2,TRBJ2-3,TRBD2
TGCGCCAGCAGGGAGGGGACTGAAGCTTTCTTT,CASREGTEAFF,few,TRBV5-1,TRBJ1-1,NA
TGTGCCAGCAGCTTAATGACAGGGGGGTATGGCTACACCTTC,CASSLMTGGYGYTF,NA,TRBV7-9,TRBJ1-2,TRBD1
TGTGCCAGCAGGTCCTACAATGAGCAGTTCTTC,CASRSYNEQFF,once,TRBV2,TRBJ2-1,NA
TGTGCCAGCTCACCACCGGGTCAACTCCCAACAGATACGCAGTATTTT,CASSPPGQLPTDTQYF,NA,TRBV18,TRBJ2-3,NA
TGTGCCAGCAGTTACTCGGGGACGGAAAACATTCAGTACTTC,CASSYSGTENIQYF,NA,TRBV6-5,TRBJ2-4,NA
TGTGCCAGCAGTTACTCCCTCTGGGCGGAAGTCAATGAGCAGTTCTTC,CASSYSLWAEVNEQFF,NA,TRBV6-5,TRBJ2-1,NA
TGCGCCAGCAGCGTGTGGCCGGGGGTCGGGAATGAGCAGTTCTTC,CASSVWPGVGNEQFF,NA,TRBV5-1,TRBJ2-1,NA
TGTGCCAGCAGCTTAACACCATTGAACACTGAAGCTTTCTTT,CASSLTPLNTEAFF,NA,TRBV13,TRBJ1-1,NA
TGTGCCAGCAGTTTGTCCGGTGACAGGAGCTATGGCTACACCTTC,CASSLSGDRSYGYTF,NA,TRBV27,TRBJ1-2,NA
TGTGCCAGTAGTATCAACTATGGCTACACCTTC,CASSINYGYTF,NA,TRBV19,TRBJ1-2,NA
TGTGCCAGTAGCGTGGGGGGGGCAGATACGCAGTATTTT,CASSVGGADTQYF,NA,TRBV19,TRBJ2-3,TRBD2
TGTGCCAGCAGCAAAGAGGAGGGCAGGGGCTACACCTTC,CASSKEEGRGYTF,NA,TRBV7-9,TRBJ1-2,NA
TGTGCCAGCAGTGACCTGGGACAGGGGATGAACACTGAAGCTTTCTTT,CASSDLGQGMNTEAFF,NA,TRBV25-1,TRBJ1-1,TRBD1